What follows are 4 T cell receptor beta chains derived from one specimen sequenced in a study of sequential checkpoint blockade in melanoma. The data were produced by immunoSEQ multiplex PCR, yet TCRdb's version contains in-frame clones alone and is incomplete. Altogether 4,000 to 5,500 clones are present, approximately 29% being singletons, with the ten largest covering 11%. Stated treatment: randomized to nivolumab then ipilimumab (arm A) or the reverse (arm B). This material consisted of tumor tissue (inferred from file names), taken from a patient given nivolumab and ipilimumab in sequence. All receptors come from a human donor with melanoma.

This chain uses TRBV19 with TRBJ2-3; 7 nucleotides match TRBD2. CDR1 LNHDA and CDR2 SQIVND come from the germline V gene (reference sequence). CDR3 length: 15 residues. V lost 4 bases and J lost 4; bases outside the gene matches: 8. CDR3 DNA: TGTGCCAGTAGTAAAAAGCGGGATTGGCCAGATACGCAGTATTTT. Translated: CASSKKRDWPDTQYF.

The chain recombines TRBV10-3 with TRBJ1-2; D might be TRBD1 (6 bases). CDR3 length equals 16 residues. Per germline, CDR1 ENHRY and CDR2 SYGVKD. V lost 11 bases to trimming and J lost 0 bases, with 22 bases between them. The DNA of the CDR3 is TGTGCCTCACAAGGGAGGACAGATATTACTAACTATGGCTACACCTTC. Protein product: CASQGRTDITNYGYTF.

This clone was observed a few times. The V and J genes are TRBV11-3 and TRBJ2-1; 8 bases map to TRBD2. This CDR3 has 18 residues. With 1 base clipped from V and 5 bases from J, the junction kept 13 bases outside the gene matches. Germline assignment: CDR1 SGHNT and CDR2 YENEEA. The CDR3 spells CASSLGLPGLGVNNEQFF. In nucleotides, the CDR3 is TGTGCCAGCAGCTTAGGACTTCCGGGACTAGGCGTAAACAATGAGCAGTTCTTC.

CDR3 sequence (DNA): TGTGCCAGCAGCCCCCGGGTAGGGGACAATGAGCAGTTCTTC. Translated, it gives CASSPRVGDNEQFF. This chain links TRBV9 with TRBJ2-1; possibly TRBD1 for D (5 bases). Germline CDR1 is SGDLS and CDR2 is YYNGEE. This CDR3 contains 14 residues. V was pared by 4 bases and J by 5 bases, with 13 bases between.